Detailed here is one TCR beta chain. The data are from a study of T cell responses to AZD1222 COVID-19 vaccine. Study-level background: Pooling covered second doses at about 4 or about 12 weeks.

Repertoires were generated with immunoSEQ multiplex PCR, while TCRdb's copy carries only in-frame clones and drops some. The repertoire consists of 150,000 or so clones, with 80% to 95% occurring once and the leading ten covering approximately 4.7%. V was trimmed by 5 bases and J by 6 bases, leaving 7 bases between them. The CDR3 totals 12 residues. Looked up from germline, CDR1 is ENHRY and CDR2 is SYGVKD. This clonotype was sampled from an adult in good health. Sequenced material: peripheral blood, taken on day 0 of AZD1222 vaccination. The chain carries TRBV10-3 and TRBJ2-2, with D possibly TRBD2 on 6 matching bases. The chain's CDR3 is CAISSSAGELFF. The CDR3 nucleotides are TGTGCCATCAGTTCTAGCGCCGGGGAGCTGTTTTTT.